Reported below is one T cell receptor beta chain. This clone appeared once. What antigen it recognizes has not been identified. Base qualities are not recorded, but no much larger clone differs from it by a single base. This record belongs to a study of T cell responses to AZD1222 COVID-19 vaccine (dated by TCRdb to the early 2020s). Some background on the complete study: TCR sequencing was performed for over 230 trial participants, of whom around 210 were given two doses of AZD1222 and 26 were given two doses of MenACWY control vaccine. Enrollment into the trials was organized by age into subgroups of 18-55, 56-69 and 70-plus years, and those subgroups contained roughly 150, 30 and 60 TCR-sequenced participants, respectively. Beyond this particular receptor, the publication reports: Because no day 14 peak-response samples were available, repertoires were characterized only after the peak T cell response. Spike-specific TCR breadth and depth rose significantly after two AZD1222 doses compared with day 0 and with MenACWY recipients. Conclusions about previously exposed vaccinees were limited because only 5 or 6 AZD1222 recipients were SARS-CoV-2 seropositive at baseline. In the small 56-69-year group, the increase in depth fell short of significance, most likely because of low power. The vaccine-associated CD4 TCRs covered the entire spike protein, and the dominant responses fell in regions 160-218 and 743-854. Participants were mostly white British and included more females than males, and it was suggested by the authors that clonal diversity may have been underestimated. Nearly half of unique spike-specific TCRs reportedly recognized epitopes outside regions mutated in the B.1.351 and B.1.1.7 variants.

The CDR3 regions of human TCRbeta chains were analyzed by immunosequencing. Concerning the study's data processing: TCRs in the repertoires were matched against a reference library of SARS-CoV-2-specific TCRs that had been generated with the MIRA antigen-specificity platform. Breadth was defined as the fraction of unique TCRs that were SARS-CoV-2-associated, and depth was defined as the fraction of total T cells that were SARS-CoV-2-associated. Using the MIRA data, every spike-specific TCR was mapped to the spike region that the TCR reacted to and assigned to either a CD4 or a CD8 class. Log10-transformed breadth and depth values were compared by one-way ANOVA with Sidak's multiple comparisons tests. TCRdb took over this immuneACCESS table, retaining in-frame rearrangements with V and J assigned. Such tables are incomplete; in checked studies, under half of the missing clones stem from an unresolved V gene, and the remainder is unexplained. Clonal size and the V and J genes are those of that table, whereas D and trimming came from the DNA. This sample is represented by hundreds of thousands of clones; 90% to 95% of them were singletons. The leading ten clones occupy around 1% of the sample.

The germline V gene encodes CDR1 SGHTS and CDR2 YDEGEE. Compared with germline, V lacks 3 bases and J lacks 3 bases; bases without a gene match: 6. The CDR3 measures 16 amino acids from cysteine to phenylalanine. Only CDR3 DNA remains: 48 bases, in frame from the first base. Per the publication, the time point label means: baseline before first vaccination. Taken with the paper, the label for treatment or condition translates to: meningococcal conjugate vaccine given as trial control. Samples from vaccinated people were obtained from the UK trials COV001 and COV002, which included a single-blind randomized controlled phase 2/3 trial of AZD1222 (ChAdOx1 nCoV-19) in healthy adults. Trial participant PBMC samples were collected at day 0 and day 28 after the second dose for TCRbeta chain sequencing.

The chain is assembled from TRBV5-8 and TRBJ2-1, and 10 junctional nucleotides match TRBD2. The TCR comes from an adult in good health. This sample comprised peripheral blood, obtained on day 0 of MenACWY control vaccination. The base sequence is TGTGCCAGCAGCTGGTCTAGCGGGGGATACTACAATGAGCAGTTCTTC. The encoded protein is CASSWSSGGYYNEQFF.